The source of this T cell receptor beta chain is a study of T cells after yellow fever vaccination. The CDR3 is 13 amino acids. Germline lookup yields CDR1 SGHTA and CDR2 FQGNSA. The V end lost 10 bases, the J end lost 5 bases, and 14 bases lay between the germline ends. Each CDR3 protein gets one entry after TCRdb re-called the 5' RACE reads with MiXCR. This sample has about 340,000 distinct CDR3 sequences, with about 4% found just once. This clonotype was detected a few times. The receptor was isolated from a man aged 18 to 35 who received the YFV17D yellow fever vaccine. The material sequenced was PBMCs, taken 5 days after the yellow fever booster vaccination. The chain is built from TRBV7-2 and TRBJ1-4; D is undetermined. CDR3 in amino acids: CATSARGNEKLFF. CDR3 DNA sequence: TGTGCCACCTCAGCCCGTGGGAATGAAAAACTGTTTTTT.